This entry concerns a single TCR beta chain. Some clones are missing from TCRdb's copy, which holds only in-frame ones; the method was immunoSEQ multiplex PCR. The sample carries 55,000 or so clones, under 90% recorded once. The V end lost 1 base, the J end lost 7 bases, and 11 bases lay between the germline ends. Germline assignment: CDR1 SGDLS and CDR2 YYNGEE. The CDR3 sequence is 13 residues long. These data come from a study of PD-L1 blockade in urothelial cancer. About the study: Atezolizumab (1,200 mg intravenously every 3 weeks) began in 2014 for patients. Prior chemotherapy regimens per patient numbered 0 to 3. The analyses of blood took place 3 weeks (second dose) and 6 weeks after treatment start.

Patient sample counts ranged from 1 to 8, pretreatment and on-treatment. The rearrangement links TRBV9 to TRBJ2-5; D remains unclear. This clonotype originated in a man aged 35-49 years with urothelial cancer. The source was PBMCs, collected around atezolizumab (anti-PD-L1) treatment. For the CDR3, the DNA is TGTGCCAGCAGCGTACAATCGGTCGGGACCCAGTACTTC. Residues: CASSVQSVGTQYF.